This is a list of T cell receptor beta chains from one sample in a study of T cell responses to AZD1222 COVID-19 vaccine. This table comes from immunoSEQ multiplex PCR, and its TCRdb copy is limited to in-frame clones, with some not included. Here the sample spans just under 55,000 clones, about 89% being singletons. The sample was peripheral blood, taken on day 0 of AZD1222 vaccination. The receptors shown here come from an adult in good health. CDR3s include the opening cysteine and the closing phenylalanine or tryptophan. D genes are given only for firm matches. The size field is filled for only some rows; it gives once, few, many or a size class.

v_gene	abundance	j_gene	d_gene	CDR3aa	CDR3nt
TRBV3-1/TRBV3-2	few	TRBJ2-7	NA	CASSQTERPYEQYF	TGTGCCAGCAGCCAGACGGAGAGACCATACGAGCAGTACTTC
TRBV2	NA	TRBJ1-5	NA	CASSPVGGSNQPQHF	TGTGCCAGCAGTCCTGTAGGTGGAAGCAATCAGCCCCAGCATTTT
TRBV3-1/TRBV3-2	NA	TRBJ2-7	NA	CASSRIYEQYF	TGTGCCAGCAGCCGAATTTACGAGCAGTACTTC
TRBV3-1/TRBV3-2	NA	TRBJ2-7	TRBD2	CASSHSGTSGSYEQYF	TGTGCCAGCAGCCACTCGGGGACTAGCGGCTCCTACGAGCAGTACTTC
TRBV29-1	NA	TRBJ2-7	NA	CSVEGRFYEQYF	TGCAGCGTTGAAGGAAGATTCTACGAGCAGTACTTC
TRBV19	NA	TRBJ2-5	NA	CASSITGIQETQYF	TGTGCCAGTAGTATTACAGGGATCCAAGAGACCCAGTACTTC
TRBV11-3	NA	TRBJ2-7	TRBD2	CASSKGLAGHYEQYF	TGTGCCAGCAGCAAAGGCCTAGCGGGCCACTACGAGCAGTACTTC
TRBV7-9	NA	TRBJ1-4	TRBD1	CASSTGQGTNEKLFF	TGTGCCAGCAGCACCGGACAGGGAACTAATGAAAAACTGTTTTTT
TRBV27	NA	TRBJ1-6	NA	CASSLWTDTNSPLHF	TGTGCCAGCAGTTTATGGACGGACACAAATTCACCCCTCCACTTT
TRBV27	NA	TRBJ2-7	TRBD1	CASSQYPPLGTGGSYEQYF	TGTGCCAGCAGTCAATACCCCCCCCTCGGGACAGGGGGCTCCTACGAGCAGTACTTC
TRBV15	few	TRBJ1-1	NA	CATSRVVGNRVYTEAFF	TGTGCCACCAGCAGAGTAGTAGGGAACAGGGTTTACACTGAAGCTTTCTTT
TRBV16	NA	TRBJ2-5	TRBD1	CASSPGQKETQYF	TGTGCCAGCAGCCCGGGACAGAAAGAGACCCAGTACTTC
TRBV7-3	NA	TRBJ2-1	TRBD1	CASSPTPDRFRYNEQFF	TGTGCCAGCAGTCCCACGCCGGACAGGTTCCGATACAATGAGCAGTTCTTC
TRBV9	NA	TRBJ2-7	TRBD2	CASSVEASGNSYEQYF	TGTGCCAGCAGCGTAGAAGCTAGCGGGAACTCCTACGAGCAGTACTTC
TRBV2	NA	TRBJ1-5	NA	CASSQGSGQPQHF	TGTGCCAGCAGCCAGGGCTCCGGTCAGCCCCAGCATTTT
TRBV13	NA	TRBJ1-1	TRBD1	CASSNHRGLAEAFF	TGTGCCAGCAGCAATCACAGGGGGCTGGCTGAAGCTTTCTTT
TRBV5-8	NA	TRBJ1-4	NA	CASSLKLGSRNEKLFF	TGTGCCAGCAGCCTGAAGCTCGGGTCCCGTAATGAAAAACTGTTTTTT
TRBV3-1/TRBV3-2	NA	TRBJ2-4	TRBD2	CASSQGLAGRKAKNIQYF	TGTGCCAGCAGCCAGGGACTAGCGGGAAGGAAGGCCAAAAACATTCAGTACTTC
TRBV23-1	NA	TRBJ1-5	NA	CASSHSRLVDQDIINQPQHF	TGCGCCAGCAGTCATTCGCGGCTGGTCGATCAGGACATAATCAATCAGCCCCAGCATTTT
TRBV7-2	NA	TRBJ1-6	NA	CASSLGPSRSYNSPLHF	TGTGCCAGCAGCCTTGGGCCCTCACGCTCCTATAATTCACCCCTCCACTTT
TRBV10-2	NA	TRBJ1-2	NA	CASSASNYGYTF	TGCGCCAGCAGTGCTTCTAACTATGGCTACACCTTC
TRBV12-3/TRBV12-4	NA	TRBJ1-2	NA	CASKLGSGLYTF	TGTGCCAGCAAACTGGGGTCGGGCCTCTACACCTTC
TRBV24-1	NA	TRBJ1-5	TRBD1	CATSDSGTVNQPQHF	TGTGCCACCAGTGACTCCGGGACAGTCAATCAGCCCCAGCATTTT
TRBV6-2/TRBV6-3	NA	TRBJ2-7	TRBD2	CASSSTSNFLASGLYEQYF	TGTGCCAGCAGTTCGACCAGTAATTTTTTGGCTAGCGGTCTCTACGAGCAGTACTTC
TRBV29-1	NA	TRBJ2-7	NA	CSVVRDESYEQYF	TGCAGCGTTGTAAGGGATGAGTCCTACGAGCAGTACTTC
TRBV5-1	NA	TRBJ2-1	NA	CASSLVVGSAYSYNEQFF	TGCGCCAGCAGCTTGGTGGTGGGGTCGGCCTACTCCTACAATGAGCAGTTCTTC
TRBV6-5	once	TRBJ1-2	NA	CASAGTSYGYTF	TGTGCCAGTGCCGGTACTAGCTATGGCTACACCTTC
TRBV30	once	TRBJ1-3	TRBD1	CAWKRQGYPLPTF	TGTGCCTGGAAGAGACAGGGTTATCCCCTCCCGACTTTT
TRBV28	NA	TRBJ2-7	TRBD2	CASSLGLAGGPYEQYF	TGTGCCAGCAGTTTAGGGCTAGCGGGAGGGCCCTACGAGCAGTACTTC
TRBV6-5	once	TRBJ1-6	NA	CASRGSYSPLHF	TGTGCCAGCAGGGGGTCTTATTCACCCCTCCACTTT
TRBV19	NA	TRBJ1-2	TRBD1	CASSIGRTGTANYGYTF	TGTGCCAGTAGTATAGGGCGGACAGGTACTGCTAACTATGGCTACACCTTC
TRBV28	NA	TRBJ2-5	NA	CASSPSGKQWAAAQYF	TGTGCCAGCAGCCCATCGGGGAAACAGTGGGCCGCGGCCCAGTACTTC
TRBV4-1	NA	TRBJ2-3	TRBD2	CASSQVGVAGTQGDTQYF	TGCGCCAGCAGCCAAGTTGGGGTAGCGGGAACCCAGGGAGATACGCAGTATTTT
TRBV5-1	NA	TRBJ1-1	NA	CASSFVYGNTEAFF	TGCGCCAGCAGCTTTGTTTATGGGAACACTGAAGCTTTCTTT
TRBV12-3/TRBV12-4	NA	TRBJ1-4	NA	CASSSARGLFF	TGTGCCAGCAGTTCGGCGAGGGGACTGTTTTTT
TRBV5-3	NA	TRBJ2-7	NA	CARSPMVRVYEQYF	TGTGCCAGAAGCCCGATGGTAAGGGTATACGAGCAGTACTTC
TRBV6-5	NA	TRBJ1-5	NA	CASRRGEEQPQHF	TGTGCCAGCAGACGAGGGGAGGAACAGCCCCAGCATTTT
TRBV29-1	NA	TRBJ2-1	TRBD2	CSVEMGGRSYNEQFF	TGCAGCGTTGAGATGGGAGGGCGCTCCTACAATGAGCAGTTCTTC
TRBV28	few	TRBJ2-7	NA	CASRPGGVGEQYF	TGTGCCAGCAGACCCGGTGGGGTAGGCGAGCAGTACTTC
TRBV5-1	NA	TRBJ2-5	TRBD2	CASSLGTSGPGGTQYF	TGCGCCAGCAGCTTGGGAACTAGCGGGCCAGGTGGGACCCAGTACTTC
TRBV11-2	NA	TRBJ2-5	NA	CASSFGVAETQYF	TGTGCCAGCAGCTTTGGGGTAGCCGAGACCCAGTACTTC